One sample yielded the 14 T cell receptor beta chains listed below, sequenced in a study of ipilimumab plus nivolumab after autologous stem cell transplantation. The assay was immunoSEQ multiplex PCR, and TCRdb's table has in-frame clones only and misses some. Seen here are some 41,000 clones, nearly 95% observed once, and the top ten hold approximately 1%. The sequencing here drew on PBMCs, taken in a trial of ipilimumab plus nivolumab as post-transplant consolidation. The receptor set was obtained from a male donor with multiple myeloma.

The chain carries TRBV27 and TRBJ2-7; perhaps TRBD1 as D (5 bases). V was trimmed by 2 bases and J by 1 base, leaving 12 bases between them. CDR3 length: 15 residues. Germline V CDR1 and CDR2: MNHEY, SMNVEV (reference sequence). The CDR3 nucleotides are TGTGCCAGCAGTTTACGTCGCCAGGGTTCCTACGAGCAGTACTTC. This gives the protein CASSLRRQGSYEQYF.

This clone occurred once. The chain couples TRBV9 to TRBJ1-2; 7 nucleotides agree with TRBD1. Trimming removed 6 bases from V and 4 bases from J; junction bases left unmatched: 15. The germline CDR1 and CDR2 sequences are SGDLS and YYNGEE. This CDR3 region has 16 residues. CDR3: CASTVSRTGRGYGYTF. Written as DNA, the CDR3 is TGTGCCAGCACGGTTTCAAGGACAGGTAGAGGCTATGGCTACACCTTC.

The J gene is TRBJ2-5, the V gene TRBV7-9; 10 nucleotides line up with TRBD1. Germline V lookup: CDR1 SEHNR, CDR2 FQNEAQ (reference sequence). The CDR3 consists of 16 residues. V trimming: 3 bases; J trimming: 0 bases; junction bases outside the gene matches: 4. The CDR3 DNA reads TGTGCCAGCAGCTTGGGGACAGGGGCGTACCAAGAGACCCAGTACTTC. Its translation: CASSLGTGAYQETQYF.

The rearrangement uses TRBV15 and TRBJ2-3; TRBD1 matches 7 bases. The germline CDR1 and CDR2 sequences are LNHNV and YYDKDF (reference sequence). The CDR3 has 16 amino acids. Trimming at V came to 2 bases and at J to 6 bases, leaving 11 bases not matched to a gene. The CDR3 sequence: CATSRRQTGSGDTQYF. Here the CDR3 DNA reads TGTGCCACCAGCAGAAGACAGACAGGGTCGGGGGATACGCAGTATTTT. Full variable domain (rest looked up from reference TRBV15 and TRBJ2-3): DAMVIQNPRYQVTQFGKPVTLSCSQTLNHNVMYWYQQKSSQAPKLLFHYYDKDFNNEADTPDNFQSRRPNTSFCFLDIRSPGLGDTAMYLCATSRRQTGSGDTQYFGPGTRLTVL.

The J gene is TRBJ1-1, the V gene TRBV18, with D perhaps matching TRBD1 (6 bases). The V and J ends lost 3 bases and 0 bases respectively, with 11 bases between them. The CDR3 runs to 15 residues. Germline V gene lookup returns CDR1 KGHSH and CDR2 LQKENI. This CDR3 reads CASSPGGGLNTEAFF. CDR3 DNA sequence: TGTGCCAGCTCACCTGGGGGGGGCTTGAACACTGAAGCTTTCTTT. The full variable domain, completed using reference TRBV18 and TRBJ1-1, is NAGVMQNPRHLVRRRGQEARLRCSPMKGHSHVYWYRQLPEEGLKFMVYLQKENIIDESGMPKERFSAEFPKEGPSILRIQQVVRGDSAAYFCASSPGGGLNTEAFFGQGTRLTVV.

As regards this clone: Other DNA sequences in the sample encode the same CDR3. The chain employs TRBV20-1 and TRBJ2-7; D unclear. The CDR3 is 11 residues long. The V end lost 0 bases, the J end lost 4 bases, and 4 bases lay between the germline ends. CDR1 DFQATT and CDR2 SNEGSKA come from the germline V gene (reference sequence). This CDR3 is CSARDGYEQYF. The CDR3 coding sequence is TGCAGTGCTAGAGATGGTTACGAGCAGTACTTC.

The chain has TRBV28 and TRBJ2-3; D not certain. V lost 3 bases and J lost 1, with 11 bases in between. There are 15 residues in the CDR3. The germline CDR1 and CDR2 sequences are MDHEN and SYDVKM. The CDR3 DNA reads as TGTGCCAGCAGTTTCGGCCCGGGCGGCACAGATACGCAGTATTTT. This codes for CASSFGPGGTDTQYF.

V and J are TRBV15 and TRBJ2-7, with 7 bases identical to TRBD1. Per germline, CDR1 LNHNV and CDR2 YYDKDF (reference sequence). The CDR3 has 14 amino acids. Trimming cost V 2 bases and J 6 bases; bases outside gene matches: 7. Here the CDR3 DNA reads TGTGCCACCAGCAGAACATCACAGGGGTCCGAGCAGTACTTC. Translating it yields CATSRTSQGSEQYF.

The CDR3 here is CASSLAGGQGPQPQHF. CDR3 coding DNA: TGTGCCAGCAGCTTAGCGGGTGGTCAGGGGCCCCAGCCCCAGCATTTT. This chain joins TRBV7-2 and TRBJ1-5; the D gene is possibly TRBD1 (6 bases). The CDR3 sequence is 16 residues long. Germline V gene sequence: CDR1 SGHTA, CDR2 FQGNSA. V lost 0 bases and J 7 bases, leaving 16 bases between the germline ends.

CDR3 sequence: CASSPETSGGPAQFF. Written as DNA, the CDR3 is TGCGCCAGCAGCCCGGAGACTAGCGGGGGGCCCGCTCAGTTCTTC. The chain combines TRBV5-1 with TRBJ2-1, with 13 bases lining up with TRBD2. V trimming: 4 bases; J trimming: 13 bases; junction bases outside the gene matches: 11. Germline V gene lookup returns CDR1 SGHRS and CDR2 YFSETQ. This CDR3 spans 15 amino acids.

V usage is TRBV4-3 and J usage is TRBJ2-5; 9 bases line up with TRBD1. The germline CDR1 and CDR2 sequences are LGHNA and YSLEER. This CDR3 contains 18 residues. J was trimmed by 4 bases and V by 0 bases; bases with no gene match: 12. In DNA form, the CDR3 reads TGCGCCAGCAGCCAAGAGTACCAGACAGGGGGATCGGGAGAGACCCAGTACTTC. This translates into CASSQEYQTGGSGETQYF.

V is TRBV14 and J is TRBJ2-3, with 10 bases that match TRBD2. Unmatched junction bases numbered 7, after V lost 4 bases and J lost 3 bases. The CDR3 runs to 16 residues. Germline CDR1 SGHDN, CDR2 FVKESK. CDR3 coding DNA: TGTGCCAGCAGCCCCATGGGACTAGCGAGGACAGATACGCAGTATTTT. This translates into CASSPMGLARTDTQYF.

The sample holds one count of this clone. The chain uses TRBV7-8 and TRBJ1-3; D is ambiguous. Trimming took 0 bases from V and 4 from J, leaving 13 bases between them. The germline V gene has CDR1 SGHVS and CDR2 FQNEAQ. The CDR3 is 16 residues long. CDR3 residues: CASSLAPRTEGNTIYF. The DNA for the CDR3 is TGTGCCAGCAGCTTAGCGCCGAGGACTGAAGGAAACACCATATATTTT.

The rearrangement uses TRBV10-3 and TRBJ2-3; D unresolved. The germline V gene encodes CDR1 ENHRY and CDR2 SYGVKD. Trimming took off 0 bases at V and 1 base at J, with 8 bases between the two ends. The CDR3 extends over 15 amino acids. The CDR3 here is CAISESSDRTDTQYF. The CDR3 DNA is TGTGCCATCAGTGAGTCAAGCGACCGCACAGATACGCAGTATTTT.